The 2 T cell receptor beta chains below come from one sample, sequenced in a study of blood T cells in healthy people across ages. A J-beta primer mix and a sample-barcoded 5' primer were used in a second PCR of about 7 to 12 cycles. One entry per CDR3 protein results from TCRdb running MiXCR on the 5' RACE reads. The sample holds some 1,800,000 distinct CDR3 sequences; about two fifths are singletons and the top ten take around 23%. Source material: blood. Receptors were obtained from a human donor in good health.

This sequence joins TRBV12-3 or TRBV12-4 and TRBJ1-2; TRBD1 matches 8 bases. This CDR3 is built from 15 residues. The J segment lost 7 bases and the V segment lost 5 bases, leaving 12 bases of the junction unmatched. The CDR3 protein is CASSPTGNTGGGYTF. The CDR3 coding sequence is TGTGCCAGCAGTCCCACGGGCAACACAGGGGGTGGCTACACCTTC.

There are a few counts of this clonotype. The CDR3 is CAISDRGQGTYEQYF. The DNA for the CDR3 is TGTGCCATCAGCGACCGTGGACAGGGTACCTACGAGCAGTACTTC. The rearrangement joins TRBV10-3 to TRBJ2-7, with 8 positions matching TRBD1. Germline V gene lookup returns CDR1 ENHRY and CDR2 SYGVKD. The CDR3 totals 15 residues. The V gene end was trimmed by 6 bases and the J gene end by 2 bases; junction bases not matched to a gene: 9.